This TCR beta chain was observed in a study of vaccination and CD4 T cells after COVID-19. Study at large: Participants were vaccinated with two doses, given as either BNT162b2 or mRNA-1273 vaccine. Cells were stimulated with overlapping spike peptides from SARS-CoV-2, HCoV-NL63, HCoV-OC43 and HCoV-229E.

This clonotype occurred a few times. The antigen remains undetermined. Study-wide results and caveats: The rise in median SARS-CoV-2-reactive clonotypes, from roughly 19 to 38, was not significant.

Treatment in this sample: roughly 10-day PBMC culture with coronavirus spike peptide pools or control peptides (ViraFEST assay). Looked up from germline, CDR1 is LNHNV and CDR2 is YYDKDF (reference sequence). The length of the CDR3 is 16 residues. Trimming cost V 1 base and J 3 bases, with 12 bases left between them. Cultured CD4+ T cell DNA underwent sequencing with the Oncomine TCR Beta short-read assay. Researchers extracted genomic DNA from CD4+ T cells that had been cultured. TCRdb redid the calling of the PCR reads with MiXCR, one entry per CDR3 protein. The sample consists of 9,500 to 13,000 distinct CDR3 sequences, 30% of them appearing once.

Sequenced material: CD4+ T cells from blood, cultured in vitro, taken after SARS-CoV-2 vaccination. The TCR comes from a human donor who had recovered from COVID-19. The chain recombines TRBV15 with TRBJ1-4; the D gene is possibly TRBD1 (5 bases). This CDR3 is CATSRGDGPPNEKLFF. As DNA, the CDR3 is TGTGCCACCAGCAGAGGGGACGGACCCCCTAATGAAAAACTGTTTTTT. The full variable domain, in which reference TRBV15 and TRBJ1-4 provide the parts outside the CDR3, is DAMVIQNPRYQVTQFGKPVTLSCSQTLNHNVMYWYQQKSSQAPKLLFHYYDKDFNNEADTPDNFQSRRPNTSFCFLDIRSPGLGDTAMYLCATSRGDGPPNEKLFFGSGTQLSVL.